This T cell receptor (beta chain) was observed in a study of tumor-infiltrating lymphocytes in primary liver carcinoma (dated by TCRdb to 2016 to 2017). At the level of the whole study: Surgical resection was performed in China between November 2015 and 2016 on about 5 patients with histopathologically diagnosed primary liver carcinoma. The five patients, three men and two women aged 30 to 69 years, had hepatocellular carcinoma (four) or combined HCC and intrahepatic cholangiocarcinoma (one). Tumors of the five patients were stage T1-T3 N0M0 with maximum diameters of roughly 4.2 to 10 cm. Roughly 3.65 to 7.13 million productive TCRbeta reads were obtained per sample, and no significant difference in read depth was found between tissue types. For each liver tumor, the study sampled five regions along with adjacent normal tissue and blood, and applied TCRbeta repertoire sequencing, expression microarrays and whole-exome sequencing. A total of approximately 35 specimens from 5 patients underwent TCRbeta repertoire sequencing, comprising roughly 25 tumor regions, 5 adjacent noncancerous liver tissues and 5 peripheral blood samples. High reproducibility was observed for the technical replicate repertoires, with mean shared-clone rates around 0.9 and correlation coefficients above 0.98.

As regards this clonotype: The antigen it binds to is not known. At one boundary the junction diverges from the germline segment, which might be a read error.

From cysteine to phenylalanine, the CDR3 is 17 amino acids long. Only CDR3 DNA remains: 51 bases, in frame from the first base. TRIzol reagent was used to extract blood RNA from unsorted whole blood, while the DNeasy Blood & Tissue kit provided the germline DNA. At the time of sampling, the patients were treatment-naive and had chronic HBV infection. Before surgery, about 3.9 milliliters of peripheral blood were drawn into K2EDTA tubes. Results and caveats for the whole study, not just this receptor: Because the samples were bulk and unsorted, CD4+ and CD8+ T cell repertoires could not be compared. With just four to six patients in the study, the authors point out that the findings should be validated in a larger study. The top 250 clones made up a significantly larger repertoire fraction in tumors than in blood (p = 0.039). Repertoire overlap was higher between tumor regions (mean about 36%) than tumor-adjacent (approximately 17%) or tumor-blood (about 14%) pairs, consistent with antigen-driven expansion. Because only the TCR beta chain was sequenced and unpaired alpha chains were not captured, true repertoire diversity is likely underestimated.

Using a constant-region primer and ProtoScript II reverse transcriptase, TCRbeta-specific cDNA was reverse-transcribed from about 540 ng total RNA. Three nested multiplex PCR rounds, following a slightly modified ARM-PCR procedure, were used to build the TCRbeta libraries. Each of the first two PCR rounds ran for about 9 cycles and used multiplex TRBV1-TRBV30 forward primers together with a Cbeta reverse primer. Sample barcodes and Illumina adapters were added in a final 25-cycle PCR using Deep VentR polymerase. Before sequencing, amplicons of 200-500 bp were purified from gel using a QIAquick gel extraction kit. An Illumina HiSeq 2500 was used to sequence the TCRbeta amplicons, generating 250-bp paired-end reads. As for how the authors treated the data: To recover full CDR3 sequences, reads were quality-trimmed using Trimmomatic v0.33 and paired reads were then merged using FLASH v1.2.11. V, D and J germline segments were assigned to the rearranged TCRbeta sequences using MiGEC v1.2.1b. VDJtools v1.0.0 computed clonotype statistics and Shannon-Wiener diversity indices. To reduce sampling bias, subsequent analyses other than the diversity analysis used only the 250 most abundant clonotypes in each sample. TCRdb reran the public reads through fastp at Q25 and MiXCR, keeping productive beta chains. Every distinct CDR3 protein forms one entry, paired with its most common genes and DNA. The V and J calls shown here were made by TCRdb, not taken from the authors' results. The sample table contains about 310,000 distinct CDR3 sequences; only one count was recorded for 50% to 60% of them. The ten largest clones add up to about 17% of the sample.

Rearrangement joined TRBV12-3 or TRBV12-4 to TRBJ2-3, with the D assignment possibly TRBD1 or TRBD2, given 6 matching bases for each. Source material: peripheral blood. This receptor was identified in a woman in her thirties with primary liver carcinoma and hepatitis B virus infection. This receptor has the CDR3 CASSSPTGTSRKDTQYF. The nucleotide sequence reads as follows: TGTGCCAGCAGTTCGCCGACAGGAACTAGCAGGAAAGATACGCAGTATTTC.